This TCR beta chain stems from a study of Ad26.COV2.S vaccination and SARS-CoV-2 variants. Germline V CDR1 and CDR2: LGHDT, YNNKEL (reference sequence). The length of the CDR3 is 15 residues. V gave up 1 base and J gave up 8 bases, with 17 bases separating them. The treatment here: some 20 received Ad26.COV2.S at low or high dose, single or two shots; about 5 received placebo; per-sample allocation not given. Sampling was done on day 63 after the first vaccine or placebo injection. TCRdb keeps only in-frame clones here, not all; method: immunoSEQ multiplex PCR. The data show roughly 460,000 clones, with 89% seen just once and more than 1.5% held by the top ten.

The rearrangement joins TRBV3-1 (or the pseudogene TRBV3-2) to TRBJ1-2; D is uncertain. The material was peripheral blood, obtained in a trial of Ad26.COV2.S vaccine versus placebo. The sequence was obtained from a person between 18 and 59 years old who received the Ad26.COV2.S COVID-19 vaccine or a placebo. Here the CDR3 DNA reads TGTGCCAGCAGCCAAGTTGGTGAAGGGTTTCGAGGCTACACCTTC. It is translated as CASSQVGEGFRGYTF.